These T cell receptor beta chains were read from a single sample in a study of blood T cell repertoires in COVID-19. Using immunoSEQ multiplex PCR, the repertoire was profiled, and TCRdb retains in-frame clones only, with some absent. The sample lists some 240,000 clones; roughly 89% were seen once. Sequencing was performed on peripheral blood. These receptors all stem from a woman aged 55 to 70 with COVID-19, enrolled during active disease. The CDR3 runs from the conserved cysteine through the conserved F or W. The D gene is left open where the match is weak. Clone size is stated in some rows and not others, as once, few, many or a class when expanded.

D gene	V gene	clone size	J gene	CDR3 DNA	CDR3 protein
.	TRBV25-1	.	TRBJ1-4	TGTGCCAGCACCCAAGGGGGGGATGAAAAACTGTTTTTT	CASTQGGDEKLFF
.	TRBV7-2	.	TRBJ2-7	TGTGCCAGCAGCTCAACTCCCCCCTACGAGCAGTACTTC	CASSSTPPYEQYF
.	TRBV6-6	once	TRBJ1-3	TGTGCCAGCACTATGCTGAGGGGGAGCTCTGGAAACACCATATATTTT	CASTMLRGSSGNTIYF
.	TRBV7-3	.	TRBJ2-3	TGTGCCAGCAGCCGACAACATGGGGCCCCAGATACGCAGTATTTT	CASSRQHGAPDTQYF
TRBD1	TRBV4-2	.	TRBJ1-2	TGTGCCAGCAGCCAGCCCGGGCAGGGGGCTGAATATGGCTACACCTTC	CASSQPGQGAEYGYTF
.	TRBV7-9	.	TRBJ1-1	TGTGCCAGCAGCCCAGGGTCCATGAACACTGAAGCTTTCTTT	CASSPGSMNTEAFF
TRBD1	TRBV6-5	.	TRBJ1-2	TGTGCCAGCAGGATCACAGGGGCAGGTGGCTACACCTTC	CASRITGAGGYTF
.	TRBV2	.	TRBJ1-1	TGTGCCAGCAGTGAGCGGCGTATGAACACTGAAGCTTTCTTT	CASSERRMNTEAFF
.	TRBV5-4	.	TRBJ1-2	TGTGCCAGCAGCTCCGAGGCGGGTAACTATGGCTACACCTTC	CASSSEAGNYGYTF
TRBD1	TRBV10-3	once	TRBJ2-7	TGTGCCATCAGAGTTACGACAGGGAGCTCCTACGAGCAGTACTTC	CAIRVTTGSSYEQYF
TRBD1	TRBV25-1	.	TRBJ2-7	TGTGCCAGCACAGGGGGCTACGAGCAGTACTTC	CASTGGYEQYF
.	TRBV9	.	TRBJ1-1	TGTGCCAGCAGCGTACAGGTAAACACTGAAGCTTTCTTT	CASSVQVNTEAFF
.	TRBV2	.	TRBJ1-4	TGTGCCAGCAGGTCAAAGGGGCCGGAGGAAAAACTGTTTTTT	CASRSKGPEEKLFF
.	TRBV18	once	TRBJ1-2	TGTGCCAGCTCAGGTGCAGGGGCCTATGGCTACACCTTC	CASSGAGAYGYTF
.	TRBV6-4	.	TRBJ1-2	TGTGCCAGCAAAGTCGGGAAGCTCTTCGACAGGATCTATGGCTACACCTTC	CASKVGKLFDRIYGYTF
TRBD2	TRBV9	once	TRBJ2-7	TGTGCCAGCAGCGTAGAAGGCGGGGGGCGCTACGAGCAGTACTTC	CASSVEGGGRYEQYF
.	TRBV7-9	.	TRBJ1-1	TGTGCCAGCAGCTTTGGCGGGTCTGAAGCTTTCTTT	CASSFGGSEAFF
.	TRBV6-4	.	TRBJ2-3	TGTGCCACCCGACGGACTCTTGGGTTGGCAGATACGCAGTATTTT	CATRRTLGLADTQYF
TRBD2	TRBV5-1	.	TRBJ2-1	TGCGCCAGCAGCTCTCTTAGCGGGGGCGCCTACAATGAGCAGTTCTTC	CASSSLSGGAYNEQFF
TRBD1	TRBV2	.	TRBJ2-6	TGTGCCAGCAGGACAGGGGGCGCTGGGGCCAACGTCCTGACTTTC	CASRTGGAGANVLTF
.	TRBV18	.	TRBJ1-1	TGTGCCAGCTCACCACCGGGCCGAGCTGAAGCTTTCTTT	CASSPPGRAEAFF
.	TRBV5-1	few	TRBJ1-2	TGCGCCAGCAGCTTGGTGGGGCAGGATTCTGGCTACACCTTC	CASSLVGQDSGYTF
TRBD1	TRBV9	.	TRBJ2-1	TGTGCCAGCAAGGGAAACGCAGGGGGCCATGAGCAGTTCTTC	CASKGNAGGHEQFF
.	TRBV5-6	.	TRBJ1-5	TGTGCCAGCAGCTTAGGGGATCAGCCCCAGCATTTT	CASSLGDQPQHF
TRBD1	TRBV6-5	.	TRBJ1-6	TGTGCCAGCACCTCAACAGGGGGTAATTCACCCCTCCACTTT	CASTSTGGNSPLHF
TRBD2	TRBV11-2	.	TRBJ2-1	TGTGCCAGCAGCTTATATAAAGCGGGGGGAGCCTACAATGAGCAGTTCTTC	CASSLYKAGGAYNEQFF
TRBD1	TRBV3-1/TRBV3-2	.	TRBJ2-1	TGTGCCAGCAGCCAAGCCGGGACAGGGTCCTACAATGAGCAGTTCTTC	CASSQAGTGSYNEQFF
TRBD1	TRBV28	.	TRBJ2-7	TGTGCCAGCAGCTCAGGGGGGACAGGGACCCCCTACGAGCAGTACTTC	CASSSGGTGTPYEQYF
TRBD1	TRBV7-2	once	TRBJ2-7	TGTGCCAGCAGCTCGGGGACAGGCTCCTACGAGCAGTACTTC	CASSSGTGSYEQYF
.	TRBV7-2	few	TRBJ1-3	TGTGCCAGCACCCTCTCTGGAAACACCATATATTTT	CASTLSGNTIYF
.	TRBV4-1	.	TRBJ1-4	TGCGCCAGCAGCCAAGTTGGGCTCGAAAAACTGTTTTTT	CASSQVGLEKLFF
.	TRBV7-3	.	TRBJ1-3	TGTGCCAGCAGCTTAGCAAAGTTCGGGGATGTTGGAAACACCATATATTTT	CASSLAKFGDVGNTIYF